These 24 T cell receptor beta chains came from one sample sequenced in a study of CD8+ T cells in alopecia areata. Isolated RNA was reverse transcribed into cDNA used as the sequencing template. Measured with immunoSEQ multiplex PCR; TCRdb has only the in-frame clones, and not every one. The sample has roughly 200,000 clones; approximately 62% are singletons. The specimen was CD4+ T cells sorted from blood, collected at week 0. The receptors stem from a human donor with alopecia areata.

The CDR3 DNA sequence: TGTGCCAGCAGCCCCGGTGGCAGGGGCTTAGTATTCTATGGCTACACCTTC. This codes for CASSPGGRGLVFYGYTF. This chain joins TRBV9 and TRBJ1-2, with TRBD1 as a possible D gene (6 bases). V lost 4 bases to trimming and J lost 4 bases, with 23 bases between them. From germline, CDR1 is SGDLS and CDR2 YYNGEE. The CDR3 is 17 residues long.

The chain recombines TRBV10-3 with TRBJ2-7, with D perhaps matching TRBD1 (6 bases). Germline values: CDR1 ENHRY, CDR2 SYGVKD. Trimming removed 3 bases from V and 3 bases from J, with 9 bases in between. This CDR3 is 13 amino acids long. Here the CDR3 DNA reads TGTGCCATCAGTGACCGGACAGTCTACGAGCAGTACTTC. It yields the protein CAISDRTVYEQYF.

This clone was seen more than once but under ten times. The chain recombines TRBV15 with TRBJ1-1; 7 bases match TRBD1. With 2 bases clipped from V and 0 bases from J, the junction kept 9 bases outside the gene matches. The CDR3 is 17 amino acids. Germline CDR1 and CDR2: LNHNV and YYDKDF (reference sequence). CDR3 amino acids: CATSRLLDRSLNTEAFF. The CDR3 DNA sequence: TGTGCCACCAGCAGACTCCTGGACAGGAGCCTGAACACTGAAGCTTTCTTT.

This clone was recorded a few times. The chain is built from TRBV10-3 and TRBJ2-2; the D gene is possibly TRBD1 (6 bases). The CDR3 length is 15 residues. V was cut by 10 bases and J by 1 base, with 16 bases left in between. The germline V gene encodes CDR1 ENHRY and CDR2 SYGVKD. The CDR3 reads CASRDGTRNTGELFF. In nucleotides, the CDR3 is TGTGCCAGCAGGGACGGGACACGGAACACCGGGGAGCTGTTTTTT.

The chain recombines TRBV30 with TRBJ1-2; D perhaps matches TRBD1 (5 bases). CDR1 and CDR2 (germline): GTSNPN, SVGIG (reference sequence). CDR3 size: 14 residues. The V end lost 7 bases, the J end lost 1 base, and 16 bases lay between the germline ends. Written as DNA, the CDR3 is TGTGCCTCACAGGCCAGGGAGAATAACTATGGCTACACCTTC. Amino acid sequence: CASQARENNYGYTF.

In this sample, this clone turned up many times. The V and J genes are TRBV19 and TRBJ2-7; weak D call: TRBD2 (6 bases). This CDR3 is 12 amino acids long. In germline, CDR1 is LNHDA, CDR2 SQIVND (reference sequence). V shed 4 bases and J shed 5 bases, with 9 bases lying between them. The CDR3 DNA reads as TGTGCCAGTAGTAGCGGGGCCAACGAGCAGTACTTC. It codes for CASSSGANEQYF. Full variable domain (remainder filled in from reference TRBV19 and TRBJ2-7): DGGITQSPKYLFRKEGQNVTLSCEQNLNHDAMYWYRQDPGQGLRLIYYSQIVNDFQKGDIAEGYSVSREKKESFPLTVTSAQKNPTAFYLCASSSGANEQYFGPGTRLTVT.

The CDR3 DNA follows: TGTGCCAGCAGTTATGGGACAGGGAGGTCCTACGAGCAGTACTTC. It translates to CASSYGTGRSYEQYF. The J gene is TRBJ2-7, the V gene TRBV6-5; 9 positions match TRBD1. V lost 3 bases and J lost 1; bases outside the gene matches: 4. CDR3 length: 15 amino acids. Germline values: CDR1 MNHEY, CDR2 SVGAGI.

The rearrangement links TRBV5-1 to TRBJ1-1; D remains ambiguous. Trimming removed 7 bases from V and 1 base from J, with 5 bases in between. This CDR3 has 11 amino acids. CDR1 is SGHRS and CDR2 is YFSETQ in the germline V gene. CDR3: CASRRNTEAFF. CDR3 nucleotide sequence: TGCGCCAGCCGGAGGAACACTGAAGCTTTCTTT.

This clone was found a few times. The CDR3 region has the DNA TGCAGCGGTGACAGGGGGGCAGATACGCAGTATTTT. Translating gives CSGDRGADTQYF. The V gene is TRBV29-1, the J gene TRBJ2-3; 9 nucleotides line up with TRBD1. The junction had 3 bases not matched to a gene; V was cut back by 7 bases and J by 4 bases. The germline V gene has CDR1 SQVTM and CDR2 ANQGSEA. CDR3 length equals 12 residues.

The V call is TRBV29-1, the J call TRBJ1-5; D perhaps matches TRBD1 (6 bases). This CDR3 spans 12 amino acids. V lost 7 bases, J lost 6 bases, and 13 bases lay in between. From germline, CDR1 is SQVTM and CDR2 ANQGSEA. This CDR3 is CSAQGLGQPQHF. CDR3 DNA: TGCAGCGCCCAGGGGTTGGGTCAGCCCCAGCATTTT.

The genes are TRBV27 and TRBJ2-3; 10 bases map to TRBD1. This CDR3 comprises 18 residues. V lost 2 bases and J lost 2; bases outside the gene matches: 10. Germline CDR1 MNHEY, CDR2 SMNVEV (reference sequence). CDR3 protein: CASSLGTGAAVSTDTQYF. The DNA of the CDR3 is TGTGCCAGCAGTTTAGGGACAGGGGCGGCGGTTTCCACAGATACGCAGTATTTT.

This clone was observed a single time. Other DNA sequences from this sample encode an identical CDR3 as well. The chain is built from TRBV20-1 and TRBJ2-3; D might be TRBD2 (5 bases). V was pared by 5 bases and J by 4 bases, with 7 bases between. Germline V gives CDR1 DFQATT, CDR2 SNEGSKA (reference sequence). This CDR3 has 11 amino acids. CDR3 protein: CSARDSDTQYF. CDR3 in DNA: TGCAGTGCTCGGGATTCAGATACGCAGTATTTT.

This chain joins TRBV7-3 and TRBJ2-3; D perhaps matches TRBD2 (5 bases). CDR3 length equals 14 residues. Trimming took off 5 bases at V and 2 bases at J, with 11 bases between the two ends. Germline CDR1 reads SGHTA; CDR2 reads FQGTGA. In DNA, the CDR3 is TGTGCCAGCAGCCCCCCGGGGTACACAGATACGCAGTATTTT. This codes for CASSPPGYTDTQYF.

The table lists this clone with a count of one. CDR3 nucleotides: TGTGCCAGCAGTTATGGGACGGAGTATGAGACCCAGTACTTC. Translation: CASSYGTEYETQYF. The chain recombines TRBV6-5 with TRBJ2-5; perhaps D is TRBD1 or TRBD2 (5 bases each). The CDR3 totals 14 residues. CDR1 is MNHEY, CDR2 SVGAGI, per germline. V was clipped by 3 bases and J by 5 bases, with 13 bases between them.

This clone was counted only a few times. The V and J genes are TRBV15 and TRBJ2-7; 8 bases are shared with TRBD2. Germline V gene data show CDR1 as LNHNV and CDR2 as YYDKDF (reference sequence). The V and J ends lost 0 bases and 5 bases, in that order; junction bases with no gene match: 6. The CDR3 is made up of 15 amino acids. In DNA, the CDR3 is TGTGCCACCAGCAGAGATCCCGGGGGGGATAACGAGCAGTACTTC. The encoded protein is CATSRDPGGDNEQYF.

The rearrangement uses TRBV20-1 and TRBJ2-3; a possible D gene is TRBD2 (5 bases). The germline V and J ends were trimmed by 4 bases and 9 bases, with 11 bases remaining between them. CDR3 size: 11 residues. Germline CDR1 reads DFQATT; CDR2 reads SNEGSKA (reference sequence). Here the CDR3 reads CSAIDYPTQYF. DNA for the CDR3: TGCAGTGCTATCGACTACCCAACGCAGTATTTT.

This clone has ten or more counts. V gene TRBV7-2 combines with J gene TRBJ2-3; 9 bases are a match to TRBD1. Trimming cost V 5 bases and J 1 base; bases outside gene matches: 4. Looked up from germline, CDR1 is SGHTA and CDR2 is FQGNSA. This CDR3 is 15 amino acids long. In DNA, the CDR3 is TGTGCCAGCAGCCAAAACAGGGGGCGCACAGATACGCAGTATTTT. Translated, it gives CASSQNRGRTDTQYF.

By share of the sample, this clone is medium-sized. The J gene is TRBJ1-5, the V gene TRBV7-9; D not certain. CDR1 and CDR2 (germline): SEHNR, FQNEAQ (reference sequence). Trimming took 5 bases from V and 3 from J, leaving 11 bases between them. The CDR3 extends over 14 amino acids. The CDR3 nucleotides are TGTGCCAGCAGCGATCCGGGGTCCAATCAGCCCCAGCATTTT. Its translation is CASSDPGSNQPQHF.

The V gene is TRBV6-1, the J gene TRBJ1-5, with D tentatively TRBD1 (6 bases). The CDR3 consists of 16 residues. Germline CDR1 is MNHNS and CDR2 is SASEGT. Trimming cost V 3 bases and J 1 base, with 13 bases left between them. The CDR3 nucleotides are TGTGCCAGCAGTGACCCGGACAGCAGGAGCAATCAGCCCCAGCATTTT. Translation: CASSDPDSRSNQPQHF.

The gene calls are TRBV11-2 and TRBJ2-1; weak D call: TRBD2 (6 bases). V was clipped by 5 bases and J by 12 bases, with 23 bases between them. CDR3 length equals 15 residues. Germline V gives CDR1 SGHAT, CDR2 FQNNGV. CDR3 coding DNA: TGTGCCAGCAGCGTGTGGGACTCCTTCGCAATTGTGCAGTTCTTC. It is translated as CASSVWDSFAIVQFF.

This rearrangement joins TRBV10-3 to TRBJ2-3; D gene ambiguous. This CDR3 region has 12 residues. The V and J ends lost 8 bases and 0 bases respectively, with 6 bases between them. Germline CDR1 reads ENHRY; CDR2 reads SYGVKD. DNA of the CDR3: TGTGCCATCTCTTCTAGCACAGATACGCAGTATTTT. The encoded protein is CAISSSTDTQYF.

The CDR3 DNA sequence: TGTGCCTGGAGCTCCCCAACTCGGACCCAGTACTTC. This gives the protein CAWSSPTRTQYF. The V gene is TRBV30, the J gene TRBJ2-5; D uncertain. V was trimmed by 3 bases and J by 7 bases, leaving 12 bases between them. The CDR3 has 12 residues. Looked up from germline, CDR1 is GTSNPN and CDR2 is SVGIG (reference sequence).

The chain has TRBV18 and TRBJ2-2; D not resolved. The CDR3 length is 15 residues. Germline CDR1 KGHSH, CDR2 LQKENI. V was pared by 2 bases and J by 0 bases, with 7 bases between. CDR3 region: CASSPLPPNTGELFF. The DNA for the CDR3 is TGTGCCAGCTCACCATTGCCACCGAACACCGGGGAGCTGTTTTTT.

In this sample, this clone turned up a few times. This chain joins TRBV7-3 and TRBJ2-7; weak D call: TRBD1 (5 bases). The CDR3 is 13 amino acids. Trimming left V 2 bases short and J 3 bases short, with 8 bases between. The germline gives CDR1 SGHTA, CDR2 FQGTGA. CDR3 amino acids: CASSLQQGYEQYF. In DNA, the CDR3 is TGTGCCAGCAGCTTACAGCAGGGCTACGAGCAGTACTTC.